The TCR beta chain described here comes from a study of T cell changes during pregnancy in multiple sclerosis. The germline CDR1 and CDR2 sequences are SNHLY and FYNNEI. The trim removed 0 bases at V and 10 bases at J, leaving 10 bases unmatched. The CDR3 has 16 residues. Some clones are missing from TCRdb's copy, which holds only in-frame ones; the method was immunoSEQ multiplex PCR. The sample carries tens of thousands of clones, almost 95% recorded once. This TCR came from a female donor with multiple sclerosis, enrolled in a pregnancy study. Specimen: peripheral blood. The rearrangement uses TRBV2 and TRBJ2-1; 9 nucleotides align to TRBD2. CDR3 in DNA: TGTGCCAGCAGTGAAGCAAGGCTAGCGGGGCCCGGGGAGCAGTTCTTC. This gives the protein CASSEARLAGPGEQFF.